This T cell receptor beta chain was sequenced in a study of tumor-infiltrating lymphocytes in glioblastoma multiforme (dated by TCRdb to 2017 to 2019). Some background on the complete study: Whether intratumoral genomic heterogeneity fosters TIL diversity was tested through joint investigation of somatic mutations, TIL diversity and immune response activity. The study at large found these results: Generalizability is limited because the TCR and somatic mutation analysis included only one glioblastoma patient. T cells were not sorted into functional subsets, which the authors noted as a future improvement. Because T cells carry unequal numbers of TCR transcripts, RNA-based TCR sequencing may distort clone frequencies.

Using a modified ARM-PCR protocol with multiple V-beta primers and a C-beta primer, the team built TCRB libraries from RNA through three nested multiplex PCR rounds. Starting from 0.5 to 0.6 ug of total RNA, TCRB-specific cDNA was synthesized using ProtoScript II Reverse Transcriptase and a C-beta primer. For the TCRB libraries, no unique molecular identifiers were described. In the third PCR, barcodes and adapters were added over about 24 cycles with Deep VentR (exo-) polymerase, after which 250-500 bp bands were gel purified. An Illumina HiSeq 2500 was used to sequence the TCRB libraries with 250 bp paired-end reads. Per the original workflow: Trimmomatic was used to clean reads, FLASH to merge reads, MiGEC to assign V, D and J segments, and VDJtools to perform the analysis. Repertoire diversity was measured using the Shannon-Wiener diversity index, which was calculated with VDJtools. Through fastp at Q25 and MiXCR, TCRdb rebuilt clones from the public reads, retaining in-frame beta chains. Rows with a matching CDR3 protein are joined into one entry that keeps the most common DNA and genes. V and J calls and clone size were set by TCRdb, not the authors. A total of 12,000 to 15,000 distinct CDR3 sequences appear in this sample, 65% to 75% of them only once. Clones ranked in the top ten supply about 40% of the sample.

A few counts support this clonotype. The clone's antigen remains unknown. The record has no base qualities; no much larger clone is one base away. The AllPrep DNA/RNA mini kit was used to purify genomic DNA and total RNA simultaneously from each of the nine to ten tumor samples. Every RNA sample had an RNA integrity number above 6.5 and an OD 260/280 ratio above 1.9. The sample was brain tumor tissue. The receptor comes from a male donor with glioblastoma.

The encoded CDR3 is CASSRDREETQYF. The DNA is TGTGCCAGCAGCCGGGACAGGGAAGAGACCCAGTACTTC. This sequence uses TRBV11-2 and TRBJ2-5, with 9 bases aligning to TRBD1. CDR3 length: 13 amino acids, cysteine to phenylalanine. Only the CDR3 part of the read is kept: 39 bases, read in frame from the first base. Germline trimming: 5 bases from V, 3 bases from J; junction bases outside gene matches: 1. The germline V gene gives CDR1 as SGHAT and CDR2 as FQNNGV.